This T cell receptor beta chain was recorded in a study of blood T cell repertoires in COVID-19. Background on the study: Samples representing acute and convalescent COVID-19 were sourced from the United States, Italy and Spain.

Germline V gene data show CDR1 as SGHRS and CDR2 as YFSETQ. This CDR3 spans 14 amino acids. The V and J ends lost 2 bases and 2 bases respectively, with 10 bases between them. Authors' data handling: Nucleated cell counts were estimated from reference gene primer amplification. This table comes from immunoSEQ multiplex PCR, and its TCRdb copy is limited to in-frame clones, with some not included. The V and J calls and clone size come from that table; D and trimming were worked out from the DNA. Of more than 250,000 clones listed, approximately 88% were seen once; the top ten hold 6.4%. The clonotype comes from a man between 18 and 29 years old who had recovered from COVID-19. Sequences were obtained from peripheral blood. The chain employs TRBV5-1 and TRBJ2-5; the D is unclear. CDR3 sequence: CASSLYGEQETQYF. For the CDR3, the DNA is TGCGCCAGCAGCTTATACGGAGAACAAGAGACCCAGTACTTC.